These T cell receptor beta chains were read from a single sample in a study of control samples from healthy donors and cancer patients. Some clones are missing from TCRdb's copy, which holds only in-frame ones; the method was immunoSEQ multiplex PCR. Of about 26,000 clones in the sample, approximately 78% were seen once. The sample taken for sequencing was PBMCs. Every receptor here comes from a man aged 60 to 69 with colorectal cancer. Both conserved end residues are part of each CDR3. The D gene is left open where the match is weak. Only some rows state a clone size, as once, few, many or a class for expanded clones.

CDR3 DNA: TGCGCCAGCAGCCTCTCGGGTGGCTACACCTTC
CDR3 protein: CASSLSGGYTF
D gene: -
clone size: -
J gene: TRBJ1-2
V gene: TRBV4-1
CDR3 length: 11

CDR3 DNA: TGTGCCAGCAGCGGCCGGGACAGCTTAAATGAAAAACTGTTTTTT
CDR3 protein: CASSGRDSLNEKLFF
D gene: TRBD1
clone size: -
J gene: TRBJ1-4
V gene: TRBV7-9
CDR3 length: 15

CDR3 DNA: TGTGCCAGCATGGGGGGGTCACCCCTCCACTTT
CDR3 protein: CASMGGSPLHF
D gene: -
clone size: -
J gene: TRBJ1-6
V gene: TRBV2
CDR3 length: 11

CDR3 DNA: TGTGCCACCTGCGGGGGCAGGGAAGACACTGAAGCTTTCTTT
CDR3 protein: CATCGGREDTEAFF
D gene: -
clone size: -
J gene: TRBJ1-1
V gene: TRBV24-1
CDR3 length: 14

CDR3 DNA: TGTGCCAGCAGTTCCGGGTGGCTCAATGAGCAGTTCTTC
CDR3 protein: CASSSGWLNEQFF
D gene: -
clone size: -
J gene: TRBJ2-1
V gene: TRBV6-5
CDR3 length: 13

CDR3 DNA: TGCGCCAGCAGCTTGCTCGGGGGCGAATTGAACACTGAAGCTTTCTTT
CDR3 protein: CASSLLGGELNTEAFF
D gene: -
clone size: few
J gene: TRBJ1-1
V gene: TRBV5-1
CDR3 length: 16

CDR3 DNA: TGTGCCAGCAGCCCGGGACTAGCGGGAAGGGGATCCGGGGAGCTGTTTTTT
CDR3 protein: CASSPGLAGRGSGELFF
D gene: TRBD2
clone size: -
J gene: TRBJ2-2
V gene: TRBV7-9
CDR3 length: 17

CDR3 DNA: TGCGCCAGCAGCCCTTACAGGGTGGGTACGGACACTGAAGCTTTCTTT
CDR3 protein: CASSPYRVGTDTEAFF
D gene: -
clone size: once
J gene: TRBJ1-1
V gene: TRBV5-1
CDR3 length: 16

CDR3 DNA: TGCGCCAGCAGCCCTTCCCCTCTCTCGGGGCTAGCGGGGGGGTACCAAGAGACCCAGTACTTC
CDR3 protein: CASSPSPLSGLAGGYQETQYF
D gene: TRBD2
clone size: -
J gene: TRBJ2-5
V gene: TRBV4-1
CDR3 length: 21

CDR3 DNA: TGTGCCAGCAGTTACTCAGTTCTACCTAATGAAAAACTGTTTTTT
CDR3 protein: CASSYSVLPNEKLFF
D gene: -
clone size: -
J gene: TRBJ1-4
V gene: TRBV6-5
CDR3 length: 15

CDR3 DNA: TGCGCCAGCAGCTTCGTAGGGACAACAGATACGCAGTATTTT
CDR3 protein: CASSFVGTTDTQYF
D gene: -
clone size: -
J gene: TRBJ2-3
V gene: TRBV5-1
CDR3 length: 14

CDR3 DNA: TGTGCCATCAGTGAAGGGACAGGGGCGAAGGAGACCCAGTACTTC
CDR3 protein: CAISEGTGAKETQYF
D gene: TRBD1
clone size: -
J gene: TRBJ2-5
V gene: TRBV10-3
CDR3 length: 15

CDR3 DNA: TGTGCCAGCACCTTCGCGACAGATTCACCCCTCCACTTT
CDR3 protein: CASTFATDSPLHF
D gene: -
clone size: few
J gene: TRBJ1-6
V gene: TRBV6-5
CDR3 length: 13

CDR3 DNA: TGCAGTGCTTCTTCTTTGTATGGCTACACCTTC
CDR3 protein: CSASSLYGYTF
D gene: -
clone size: -
J gene: TRBJ1-2
V gene: TRBV20-1
CDR3 length: 11